One and the same sample provided the 17 T cell receptor beta chains below, sequenced in a study of OX40 agonist ivuxolimab in advanced cancers. This table comes from immunoSEQ multiplex PCR, and its TCRdb copy is limited to in-frame clones, with some not included. This sample has approximately 9,500 clones, with about 66% found just once. The sample was CD4+ or CD8+ T cells sorted from blood, taken in a trial of the OX40 agonist ivuxolimab. Every receptor here comes from an adult with an advanced solid tumor such as melanoma, head and neck, liver or kidney cancer.

The chain carries TRBV19 and TRBJ2-3; 10 nucleotides line up with TRBD2. In germline, CDR1 is LNHDA, CDR2 SQIVND (reference sequence). CDR3 length: 16 residues. V trimming: 2 bases; J trimming: 2 bases; junction bases outside the gene matches: 4. CDR3 loop: CASSIMGLANTDTQYF. CDR3 nucleotide sequence: TGTGCCAGTAGTATAATGGGACTAGCGAACACAGATACGCAGTATTTT.

DNA of the CDR3: TGTGCCTGGAGTGTACTCTGGGCAGGGGGGAACGAGCAGTACTTC. It translates to CAWSVLWAGGNEQYF. The chain is built from TRBV30 and TRBJ2-7; possibly TRBD1 for D (7 bases). The length of the CDR3 is 15 residues. V was trimmed by 0 bases and J by 5 bases, leaving 17 bases between them. Germline V CDR1 and CDR2: GTSNPN, SVGIG (reference sequence).

J is TRBJ2-7 and V is TRBV28; the D gene is possibly TRBD2 (6 bases). Germline values: CDR1 MDHEN, CDR2 SYDVKM. This CDR3 has 19 residues. V was clipped by 6 bases and J by 3 bases, with 30 bases between them. CDR3 DNA sequence: TGTGCCAGCAGCCCAAACCCTTTTCAGCGGGCGGATCGCCTCTACGAGCAGTACTTC. This codes for CASSPNPFQRADRLYEQYF.

This clone showed up just a few times. The rearrangement links TRBV5-1 to TRBJ2-2, with D hard to call. The CDR3 contains 12 residues. Deletions cut 2 bases from V and 2 bases from J, with 1 base between. The V gene's germline CDR1 is SGHRS and CDR2 YFSETQ. In DNA, the CDR3 is TGCGCCAGCAGCTTCAACACCGGGGAGCTGTTTTTT. This sequence encodes CASSFNTGELFF.

The chain is built from TRBV29-1 and TRBJ1-2; D call uncertain. This CDR3 contains 11 residues. Germline lookup yields CDR1 SQVTM and CDR2 ANQGSEA. V lost 1 base, J lost 7 bases, and 7 bases lay in between. The CDR3 protein is CSVEGLRGYTF. CDR3 DNA sequence: TGCAGCGTTGAAGGACTCCGTGGCTACACCTTC.

This sequence joins TRBV4-3 and TRBJ2-7; tentatively, D is TRBD1 or TRBD2 (5 bases each). This CDR3 is built from 14 residues. The germline V gene encodes CDR1 LGHNA and CDR2 YSLEER. Trimming removed 0 bases at V and 7 bases at J, with 13 bases between. The CDR3 coding sequence is TGCGCCAGCAGCCAAGATGGTGAGGGGCTTGAGCAGTACTTC. Its translation is CASSQDGEGLEQYF.

This clone is classed as large. V and J are TRBV4-3 and TRBJ1-2; TRBD1 agrees at 7 bases. This CDR3 region has 17 residues. The V gene end was trimmed by 2 bases and the J gene end by 3 bases; junction bases not matched to a gene: 12. Per the germline V gene, CDR1 is LGHNA and CDR2 is YSLEER. CDR3 DNA sequence: TGCGCCAGCAGCCAATCAGCGACAGGGAAAGACGACTATGGCTACACCTTC. Translation: CASSQSATGKDDYGYTF.

This sequence joins TRBV25-1 and TRBJ1-2, with 9 bases that match TRBD1. V was clipped by 3 bases and J by 4 bases; unmatched bases: 9. The germline CDR1 and CDR2 sequences are MGHDK and SYGVNS. This CDR3 region has 16 residues. CDR3 sequence (DNA): TGTGCCAGCAGTGACCGGGACAGGGAACTTACCTATGGCTACACCTTC. As protein: CASSDRDRELTYGYTF.

The V call is TRBV27, the J call TRBJ2-3; the D gene is possibly TRBD1 (6 bases). CDR1 is MNHEY, CDR2 SMNVEV, per germline (reference sequence). Trimming removed 8 bases at V and 3 bases at J, with 18 bases between. This CDR3 region has 15 residues. Here the CDR3 DNA reads TGTGCCAGCGCGGTCTCAGTAGGGGGTACAGATACGCAGTATTTT. It translates to CASAVSVGGTDTQYF.

The gene calls are TRBV15 and TRBJ2-7, with TRBD1 identical over 9 bases. The trim removed 5 bases at V and 0 bases at J, leaving 2 bases unmatched. This CDR3 is built from 14 residues. The germline CDR1 and CDR2 sequences are LNHNV and YYDKDF (reference sequence). CDR3 nucleotide sequence: TGTGCCACCAGCGAACAGGGGGCCTCCTACGAGCAGTACTTC. This gives the protein CATSEQGASYEQYF. Full variable domain (rest looked up from reference TRBV15 and TRBJ2-7): DAMVIQNPRYQVTQFGKPVTLSCSQTLNHNVMYWYQQKSSQAPKLLFHYYDKDFNNEADTPDNFQSRRPNTSFCFLDIRSPGLGDTAMYLCATSEQGASYEQYFGPGTRLTVT.

The sample holds one count of this clone. The V gene is TRBV19, the J gene TRBJ2-1; D is unresolved. Trimming stripped 7 bases from V and 7 bases from J, with 11 bases between. The CDR3 extends over 12 amino acids. Germline values: CDR1 LNHDA, CDR2 SQIVND (reference sequence). CDR3 DNA: TGTGCCAGTAAAGGGCCGGATAATGAGCAGTTCTTC. It encodes CASKGPDNEQFF.

The CDR3 here is CASRPRGAEETQYF. For the CDR3, the DNA is TGTGCCAGCAGGCCCAGGGGGGCCGAAGAGACCCAGTACTTC. The chain employs TRBV13 and TRBJ2-5, with D possibly TRBD1 on 7 matching bases. The CDR3 is 14 residues long. V lost 6 bases and J lost 3, with 14 bases in between. Per germline, CDR1 PRHDT and CDR2 FYEKMQ (reference sequence). The variable domain in full, completed from reference TRBV13 and TRBJ2-5, reads AAGVIQSPRHLIKEKRETATLKCYPIPRHDTVYWYQQGPGQDPQFLISFYEKMQSDKGSIPDRFSAQQFSDYHSELNMSSLELGDSALYFCASRPRGAEETQYFGPGTRLLVL.

Sample share makes this clone medium-sized. The V call is TRBV4-3, the J call TRBJ2-1; D remains ambiguous. Trimming took 0 bases from V and 6 from J, leaving 9 bases between them. Germline CDR1 LGHNA, CDR2 YSLEER. The CDR3 loop spans 14 amino acids. CDR3 sequence (DNA): TGCGCCAGCAGCCAAGACCCCTCTTCCAATGAGCAGTTCTTC. This encodes CASSQDPSSNEQFF.

In its sample, this clone was seen once. The chain combines TRBV5-4 with TRBJ2-1; 9 nucleotides align to TRBD2. The V segment lost 2 bases and the J segment 7 bases; nucleotides outside the gene matches: 7. CDR1 is SGHNT and CDR2 is YYREEE in the germline V gene (reference sequence). CDR3 length: 15 residues. Here the CDR3 DNA reads TGTGCCAGCAGCTTCCTTAGCGGGAGCGGGAATGAGCAGTTCTTC. Translated: CASSFLSGSGNEQFF.

The CDR3 bases are TGTGCCAGCAGTTTGGACAGGGAAACCTACGAGCAGTACTTC. Translated: CASSLDRETYEQYF. The gene calls are TRBV6-6 and TRBJ2-7; 8 bases fit TRBD1. This CDR3 comprises 14 residues. Germline V CDR1 and CDR2: MNHNY, SVGAGI (reference sequence). V trimming: 4 bases; J trimming: 2 bases; junction bases outside the gene matches: 4.

This clone showed up just a few times. The chain carries TRBV5-4 and TRBJ2-1; D gene ambiguous. CDR3 length: 13 residues. Germline V lookup: CDR1 SGHNT, CDR2 YYREEE (reference sequence). With 0 bases removed from V and 4 bases from J, the gap between germline ends came to 5 bases. DNA of the CDR3: TGTGCCAGCAGCTTGGACGGATACAATGAGCAGTTCTTC. Translated: CASSLDGYNEQFF.

The chain combines TRBV4-1 with TRBJ2-7, with D possibly TRBD2 on 6 matching bases. The CDR3 runs 16 residues. Trimming stripped 1 base from V and 0 bases from J, with 13 bases between. Germline values: CDR1 MGHRA, CDR2 YSYEKL. CDR3: CASSQVGGRDSYEQYF. The DNA of the CDR3 is TGCGCCAGCAGCCAAGTCGGAGGGCGGGACTCCTACGAGCAGTACTTC.